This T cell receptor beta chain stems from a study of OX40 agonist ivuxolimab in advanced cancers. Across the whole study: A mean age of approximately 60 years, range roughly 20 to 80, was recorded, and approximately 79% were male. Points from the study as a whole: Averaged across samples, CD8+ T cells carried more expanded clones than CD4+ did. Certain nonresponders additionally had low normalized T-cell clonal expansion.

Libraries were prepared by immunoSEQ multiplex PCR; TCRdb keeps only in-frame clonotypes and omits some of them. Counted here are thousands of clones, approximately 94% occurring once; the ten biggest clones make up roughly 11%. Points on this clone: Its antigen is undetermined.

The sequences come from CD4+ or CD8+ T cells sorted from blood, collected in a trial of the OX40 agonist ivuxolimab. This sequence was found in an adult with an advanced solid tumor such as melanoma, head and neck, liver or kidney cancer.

The CDR3 DNA sequence: TGTGCCAGCAGCTCCCTGGTTGGGGAGACCCAGTACTTC. Translation gives CASSSLVGETQYF. V is TRBV7-3 and J is TRBJ2-5; no firm D call. Trimming removed 4 bases from V and 5 bases from J, with 11 bases in between. The CDR3 has 13 amino acids. CDR1 and CDR2 (germline): SGHTA, FQGTGA.